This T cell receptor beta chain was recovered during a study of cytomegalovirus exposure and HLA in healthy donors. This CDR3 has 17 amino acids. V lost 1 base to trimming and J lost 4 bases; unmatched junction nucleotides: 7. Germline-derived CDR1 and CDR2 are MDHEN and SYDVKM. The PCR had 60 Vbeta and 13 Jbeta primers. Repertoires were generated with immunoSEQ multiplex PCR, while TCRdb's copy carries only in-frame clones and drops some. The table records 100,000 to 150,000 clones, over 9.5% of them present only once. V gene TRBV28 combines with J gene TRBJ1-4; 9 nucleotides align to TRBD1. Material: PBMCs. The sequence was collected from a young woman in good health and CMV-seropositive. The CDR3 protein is CASSLYPRQGGNEKLFF. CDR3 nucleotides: TGTGCCAGCAGTTTATACCCCCGACAGGGGGGTAATGAAAAACTGTTTTTT.